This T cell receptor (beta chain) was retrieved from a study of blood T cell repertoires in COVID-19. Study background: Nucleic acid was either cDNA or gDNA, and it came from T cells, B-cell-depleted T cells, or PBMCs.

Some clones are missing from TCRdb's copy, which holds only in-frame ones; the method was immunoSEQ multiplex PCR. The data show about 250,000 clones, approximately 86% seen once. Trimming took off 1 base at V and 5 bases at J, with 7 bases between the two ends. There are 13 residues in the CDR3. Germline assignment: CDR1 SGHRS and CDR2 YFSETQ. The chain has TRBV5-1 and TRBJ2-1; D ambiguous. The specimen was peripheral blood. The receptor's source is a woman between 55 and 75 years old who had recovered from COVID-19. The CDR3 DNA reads TGCGCCAGCAGCTTGTTTAGCAACAATGAGCAGTTCTTC. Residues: CASSLFSNNEQFF.